The sequence of this T cell receptor beta chain was determined in a study of T cell changes during pregnancy in multiple sclerosis. TCRdb keeps only in-frame clones here, not all; method: immunoSEQ multiplex PCR. The sample has 55,000 to 75,000 clones; 90% to 95% are singletons. This CDR3 is built from 16 residues. V lost 0 bases and J 1 base, leaving 13 bases between the germline ends. Per germline, CDR1 MNHEY and CDR2 SVGAGI. The sequencing here drew on peripheral blood, taken after pregnancy. J is TRBJ2-7 and V is TRBV6-5; D not resolved. The TCR comes from a female donor with multiple sclerosis, enrolled in a pregnancy study. CDR3 sequence reads: CASSYSAPTGSYEQYF. DNA of the CDR3: TGTGCCAGCAGTTACTCCGCCCCCACGGGTTCCTACGAGCAGTACTTC.